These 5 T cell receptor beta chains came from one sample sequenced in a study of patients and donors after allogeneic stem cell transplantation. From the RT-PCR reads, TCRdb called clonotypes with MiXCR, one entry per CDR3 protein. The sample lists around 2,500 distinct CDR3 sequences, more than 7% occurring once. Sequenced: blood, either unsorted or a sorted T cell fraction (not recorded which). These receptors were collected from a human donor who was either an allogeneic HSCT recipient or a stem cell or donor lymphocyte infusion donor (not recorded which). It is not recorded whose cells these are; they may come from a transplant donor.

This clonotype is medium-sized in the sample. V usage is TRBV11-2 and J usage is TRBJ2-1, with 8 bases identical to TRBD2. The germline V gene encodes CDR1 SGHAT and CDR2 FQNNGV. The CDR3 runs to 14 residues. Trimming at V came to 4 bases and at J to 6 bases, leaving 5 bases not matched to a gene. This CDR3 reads CASSWAGGGNEQFF. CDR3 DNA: TGTGCCAGCAGCTGGGCGGGAGGCGGCAATGAGCAGTTCTTC.

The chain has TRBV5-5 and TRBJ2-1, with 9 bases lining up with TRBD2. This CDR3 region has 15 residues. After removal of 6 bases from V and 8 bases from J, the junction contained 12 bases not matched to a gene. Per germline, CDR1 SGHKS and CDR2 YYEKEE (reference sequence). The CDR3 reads CASIPRGTSLYEQFF. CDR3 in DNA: TGTGCCAGCATCCCCCGCGGGACTAGCCTTTATGAGCAGTTCTTC.

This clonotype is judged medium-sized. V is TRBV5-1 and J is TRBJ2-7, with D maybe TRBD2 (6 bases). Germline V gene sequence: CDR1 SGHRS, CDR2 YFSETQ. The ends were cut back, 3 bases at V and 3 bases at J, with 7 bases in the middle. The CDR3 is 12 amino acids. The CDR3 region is CASSSGLYEQYF. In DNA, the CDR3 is TGCGCCAGCAGCTCGGGACTCTACGAGCAGTACTTC.

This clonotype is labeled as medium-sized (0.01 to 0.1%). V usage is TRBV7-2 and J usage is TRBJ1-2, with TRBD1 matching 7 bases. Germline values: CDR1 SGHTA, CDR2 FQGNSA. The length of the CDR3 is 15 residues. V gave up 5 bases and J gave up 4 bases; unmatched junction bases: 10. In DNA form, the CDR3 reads TGTGCCAGCAGCCCCCGGGCAGGGGACAGCTATGGCTACACCTTC. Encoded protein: CASSPRAGDSYGYTF.

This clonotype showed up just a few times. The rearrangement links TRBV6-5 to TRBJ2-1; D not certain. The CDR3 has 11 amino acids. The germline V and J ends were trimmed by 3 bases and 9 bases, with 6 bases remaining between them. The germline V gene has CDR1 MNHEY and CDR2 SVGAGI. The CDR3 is CASSYSREQFF. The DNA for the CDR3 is TGTGCCAGCAGTTATTCGCGTGAGCAGTTCTTC.